This passage covers 8 T cell receptor beta chains from one sample sequenced in a study of T cells in Graves' hyperthyroidism and ophthalmopathy. What was amplified from RNA transcripts were TCR beta CDR3 regions. HTBI primers drove first-round RT-PCR of the TCR CDR3. TCRdb ran MiXCR on the multiplex PCR reads and lists one entry per CDR3 protein. The sample includes 350,000 to 450,000 distinct CDR3 sequences, roughly 17% of them seen just once. The source material was blood. The receptors here all came from a woman in her twenties or thirties with Graves' hyperthyroidism that later progressed to Graves' ophthalmopathy.

This clonotype has a count of ten or more. The J gene is TRBJ1-4, the V gene TRBV10-3; 7 positions agree with TRBD1. Germline V gene data show CDR1 as ENHRY and CDR2 as SYGVKD. The V and J ends lost 4 bases and 8 bases, in that order; junction bases with no gene match: 1. The CDR3 has 12 residues. CDR3 bases: TGTGCCATCAGTGGGGACAGAGAAAAACTGTTTTTT. Protein: CAISGDREKLFF.

This clonotype was counted many times. This chain connects TRBV7-2 to TRBJ2-3; 13 nucleotides match TRBD2. With V trimmed by 4 bases and J by 5 bases, 3 bases remained unmatched. Germline CDR1 and CDR2: SGHTA and FQGNSA. The CDR3 extends over 15 amino acids. For the CDR3, the DNA is TGTGCCAGCAGCTATAGACTAGCGGGAGGAGATACGCAGTATTTT. This sequence encodes CASSYRLAGGDTQYF. The entire variable domain, with the rest obtained from reference TRBV7-2 and TRBJ2-3, is as follows: GAGVSQSPSNKVTEKGKDVELRCDPISGHTALYWYRQSLGQGLEFLIYFQGNSAPDKSGLPSDRFSAERTGGSVSTLTIQRTQQEDSAVYLCASSYRLAGGDTQYFGPGTRLTVL.

In its sample, this clonotype was seen many times. J is TRBJ2-7 and V is TRBV11-2, with unresolved D. CDR3 size: 16 residues. The germline V gene encodes CDR1 SGHAT and CDR2 FQNNGV. With 5 bases removed from V and 1 base from J, the gap between germline ends came to 18 bases. This CDR3 reads CASSPLARRGSYEQYF. The CDR3 DNA follows: TGTGCCAGCAGCCCTTTGGCCCGGAGAGGATCCTACGAGCAGTACTTC. The full variable domain, rest sourced from reference TRBV11-2 and TRBJ2-7, is EAGVAQSPRYKIIEKRQSVAFWCNPISGHATLYWYQQILGQGPKLLIQFQNNGVVDDSQLPKDRFSAERLKGVDSTLKIQPAKLEDSAVYLCASSPLARRGSYEQYFGPGTRLTVT.

CDR3 sequence (DNA): TGCGCCAGCAGCCAAGTGCAGGCCCCGGGGACCGGGGAGCTGTTTTTT. This translates into CASSQVQAPGTGELFF. This rearrangement joins TRBV4-1 to TRBJ2-2; D perhaps matches TRBD2 (5 bases). This CDR3 region has 16 residues. Germline V lookup: CDR1 MGHRA, CDR2 YSYEKL. The ends were cut back, 1 base at V and 5 bases at J, with 14 bases in the middle.

This sequence joins TRBV30 and TRBJ1-6; perhaps TRBD1 as D (5 bases). CDR1 and CDR2 (germline): GTSNPN, SVGIG (reference sequence). This CDR3 comprises 17 residues. V was shortened by 0 bases and J by 4 bases, with 16 bases between the two germline ends. The CDR3 sequence: CAWSVLGGKGYNSPLHF. The CDR3 DNA reads as TGTGCCTGGAGTGTACTGGGGGGGAAGGGGTATAATTCACCCCTCCACTTT.

This clonotype was seen many times. The gene calls are TRBV5-1 and TRBJ2-7, with 8 positions matching TRBD1. Germline V CDR1 and CDR2: SGHRS, YFSETQ. This CDR3 region has 13 residues. Trimming removed 1 base from V and 6 bases from J; junction bases left unmatched: 3. CDR3 DNA: TGCGCCAGCAGCTTGATTGGGACAGGCGAGCAGTACTTC. Protein: CASSLIGTGEQYF.

In its sample, this clonotype was seen many times. V is TRBV30 and J is TRBJ1-1; D is unclear. Germline-derived CDR1 and CDR2 are GTSNPN and SVGIG (reference sequence). The CDR3 consists of 13 residues. The V and J ends lost 6 bases and 4 bases respectively, with 15 bases between them. Here the CDR3 DNA reads TGTGCCTGCTCTTTGCAAGGGCCCACTGAAGCTTTCTTT. It encodes CACSLQGPTEAFF.

This clonotype was seen a few times. The genes are TRBV19 and TRBJ1-6; 7 positions agree with TRBD1. This CDR3 contains 14 residues. Germline V gene data show CDR1 as LNHDA and CDR2 as SQIVND (reference sequence). V gave up 9 bases and J gave up 6 bases; unmatched junction bases: 8. CDR3 residues: CASIDRAGNSPLHF. The CDR3 bases are TGTGCCAGCATCGACAGGGCGGGTAATTCACCCCTCCACTTT.